These 18 T cell receptor beta chains came from one sample sequenced in a study of cytomegalovirus exposure and HLA in healthy donors. The table came from immunoSEQ multiplex PCR; TCRdb's copy has only in-frame clones and leaves some out. The repertoire holds under 200,000 clones, with about 90% as singletons. The specimen was PBMCs. Every receptor here comes from a young woman in good health and CMV-seropositive.

The V call is TRBV4-1, the J call TRBJ1-2, with no clear D. This CDR3 has 14 amino acids. Germline loops: CDR1 MGHRA, CDR2 YSYEKL. Deletions cut 2 bases from V and 6 bases from J, with 13 bases between. The CDR3 here is CASSQFRGGDGYTF. Written as DNA, the CDR3 is TGCGCCAGCAGCCAATTCCGAGGCGGGGATGGCTACACCTTC.

The chain recombines TRBV20-1 with TRBJ1-1; D gene ambiguous. Deletions cut 5 bases from V and 1 base from J, with 5 bases between. CDR3 size: 11 residues. The V gene's germline CDR1 is DFQATT and CDR2 SNEGSKA (reference sequence). The CDR3 loop is CSAVRNTEAFF. The CDR3, as DNA: TGCAGTGCTGTGCGGAACACTGAAGCTTTCTTT.

The V and J genes are TRBV6-6 and TRBJ2-4; no definite D call. Germline V CDR1 and CDR2: MNHNY, SVGAGI (reference sequence). V lost 9 bases and J lost 1, with 7 bases in between. This CDR3 is built from 12 residues. CDR3: CASRSAKNIQYF. DNA for the CDR3: TGTGCCAGTAGATCCGCCAAAAACATTCAGTACTTC.

The rearrangement uses TRBV12-5 and TRBJ2-1, with 8 nucleotides matching TRBD1. V lost 8 bases and J lost 8; bases outside the gene matches: 14. Germline assignment: CDR1 LGHNT and CDR2 FRNRAP. This CDR3 comprises 15 residues. Written as DNA, the CDR3 is TGTGCTAGTCCATTCCGGGACAGGCGATTCCATGAGCAGTTCTTC. This codes for CASPFRDRRFHEQFF.

The chain uses TRBV5-4 and TRBJ1-2; possible D gene TRBD1, 6 bases. Trimming removed 3 bases at V and 4 bases at J, with 13 bases between. The CDR3 loop spans 14 amino acids. Germline V lookup: CDR1 SGHNT, CDR2 YYREEE (reference sequence). CDR3 loop: CASSYEQGSYGYTF. The CDR3 region has the DNA TGTGCCAGCAGCTACGAACAGGGATCCTATGGCTACACCTTC. The full variable domain, in which reference TRBV5-4 and TRBJ1-2 provide the parts outside the CDR3, is ETGVTQSPTHLIKTRGQQVTLRCSSQSGHNTVSWYQQALGQGPQFIFQYYREEENGRGNFPPRFSGLQFPNYSSELNVNALELDDSALYLCASSYEQGSYGYTFGSGTRLTVV.

V gene TRBV5-1 combines with J gene TRBJ2-5, with 14 bases matching TRBD2. The CDR3 is 17 residues long. Trimming removed 0 bases from V and 5 bases from J; junction bases left unmatched: 6. Germline lookup yields CDR1 SGHRS and CDR2 YFSETQ. The CDR3 sequence is CASSLVPTSGRVETQYF. CDR3 nucleotide sequence: TGCGCCAGCAGCTTGGTCCCGACTAGCGGGAGGGTGGAGACCCAGTACTTC.

This clone occurred once. J is TRBJ1-3 and V is TRBV13, with no clear D. V dropped 3 bases and J dropped 0 bases, with 15 bases sitting between them. Germline V gives CDR1 PRHDT, CDR2 FYEKMQ (reference sequence). This CDR3 is 17 amino acids long. In DNA form, the CDR3 reads TGTGCCAGCAGCTTTGTCGGGTCCCTCGGCTCTGGAAACACCATATATTTT. Protein: CASSFVGSLGSGNTIYF.

J is TRBJ2-1 and V is TRBV5-1; TRBD2 aligns across 11 bases. Trimming removed 3 bases from V and 5 bases from J; junction bases left unmatched: 19. Looked up from germline, CDR1 is SGHRS and CDR2 is YFSETQ. The CDR3 runs 20 residues. CDR3: CASSYYRTGIAGGPDNEQFF. The CDR3 DNA reads TGCGCCAGCAGCTATTATCGGACAGGGATAGCGGGGGGGCCGGACAATGAGCAGTTCTTC.

This chain links TRBV9 with TRBJ1-4; 10 nucleotides match TRBD1. CDR3 length: 16 amino acids. V trimming: 0 bases; J trimming: 6 bases; junction bases outside the gene matches: 5. CDR1 is SGDLS and CDR2 is YYNGEE in the germline V gene. The CDR3 loop reads CASSVAAGTGDEKLFF. CDR3 nucleotides: TGTGCCAGCAGCGTAGCTGCCGGGACAGGGGATGAAAAACTGTTTTTT.

This clone has just one count. The J gene is TRBJ2-4, the V gene TRBV7-9; D is ambiguous. This CDR3 has 15 amino acids. Per the germline V gene, CDR1 is SEHNR and CDR2 is FQNEAQ (reference sequence). Trimming removed 5 bases from V and 5 bases from J, with 16 bases in between. The CDR3 sequence: CASSRPERRQNIQYF. CDR3 DNA: TGTGCCAGCAGCCGTCCGGAGAGGCGGCAAAACATTCAGTACTTC.

This chain links TRBV29-1 with TRBJ2-7, with no clear D. The V and J ends lost 4 bases and 0 bases respectively, with 7 bases between them. This CDR3 spans 12 amino acids. Germline V gene data show CDR1 as SQVTM and CDR2 as ANQGSEA. For the CDR3, the DNA is TGCAGCGTTGGGCAGAACTCCTACGAGCAGTACTTC. It yields the protein CSVGQNSYEQYF.

This chain joins TRBV6-5 and TRBJ1-2; possible D gene TRBD1, 6 bases. V was pared by 6 bases and J by 4 bases, with 15 bases between. CDR3 size: 14 residues. Germline loops: CDR1 MNHEY, CDR2 SVGAGI. The CDR3 spells CASRSTGGGYGYTF. The CDR3 region has the DNA TGTGCCAGCAGGTCGACAGGCGGCGGCTATGGCTACACCTTC.

The V and J genes are TRBV30 and TRBJ1-1, with D possibly matching TRBD1 (5 bases). This CDR3 contains 13 residues. V lost 4 bases to trimming and J lost 5 bases, with 14 bases between them. Germline lookup yields CDR1 GTSNPN and CDR2 SVGIG (reference sequence). In DNA, the CDR3 is TGTGCCTGGAACCCCGGGGGGAGAACTGAAGCTTTCTTT. Protein sequence: CAWNPGGRTEAFF.

The chain uses TRBV5-1 and TRBJ2-7; tentative D call: TRBD1 (5 bases). This CDR3 contains 14 residues. V was shortened by 4 bases and J by 1 base, with 12 bases between the two germline ends. Germline V gene sequence: CDR1 SGHRS, CDR2 YFSETQ. Here the CDR3 reads CASSPGMRSYEQYF. The DNA for the CDR3 is TGCGCCAGCAGCCCAGGGATGAGATCCTACGAGCAGTACTTC.

This chain connects TRBV4-1 to TRBJ2-7, with 14 bases identical to TRBD2. Per germline, CDR1 MGHRA and CDR2 YSYEKL. The J segment lost 5 bases and the V segment lost 4 bases, leaving 13 bases of the junction unmatched. The CDR3 length is 18 residues. CDR3 DNA: TGCGCCAGCAGCCCGGGACGGAGGGGACTAGCGGGAGTTAACGAGCAGTACTTC. Its translation is CASSPGRRGLAGVNEQYF.

The chain carries TRBV18 and TRBJ2-7; TRBD1 agrees at 12 bases. CDR1 is KGHSH and CDR2 is LQKENI in the germline V gene. V gave up 3 bases and J gave up 7 bases; unmatched junction bases: 10. The CDR3 length is 16 residues. This CDR3 reads CASSPDPGQGAQEQYF. CDR3 coding DNA: TGTGCCAGCTCACCCGACCCGGGACAGGGGGCGCAGGAGCAGTACTTC. The full variable domain, its missing parts supplied by reference TRBV18 and TRBJ2-7, is NAGVMQNPRHLVRRRGQEARLRCSPMKGHSHVYWYRQLPEEGLKFMVYLQKENIIDESGMPKERFSAEFPKEGPSILRIQQVVRGDSAAYFCASSPDPGQGAQEQYFGPGTRLTVT.

V and J are TRBV6-5 and TRBJ2-3; TRBD2 matches 10 bases. The CDR3 is 15 amino acids. The V gene's germline CDR1 is MNHEY and CDR2 SVGAGI. Trimming removed 5 bases from V and 4 bases from J; junction bases left unmatched: 6. CDR3 sequence: CASSLAGVVSDTQYF. The CDR3 nucleotides read TGTGCCAGCAGTCTAGCGGGAGTAGTCTCAGATACGCAGTATTTT.

The CDR3 loop reads CASSLDRGSSEQFF. CDR3 DNA: TGCGCCAGCAGCCTCGACAGGGGGTCTAGTGAGCAGTTCTTC. The chain couples TRBV4-1 to TRBJ2-1, with 9 bases lining up with TRBD1. The ends lost 4 bases at V and 9 bases at J; junction bases unmatched: 7. The length of the CDR3 is 14 residues. Germline CDR1 and CDR2: MGHRA and YSYEKL.